This TCR beta chain was sequenced for a study of blood T cell repertoires in COVID-19. Whole-study context: Samples came from the United States, Italy and Spain, spanning acute and convalescent COVID-19.

Using immunoSEQ multiplex PCR, the repertoire was profiled, and TCRdb retains in-frame clones only, with some absent. The sample lists hundreds of thousands of clones; about 83% were seen once. J lost 7 bases, V lost 8 bases, and 7 bases had no gene match. This CDR3 spans 12 amino acids. Germline loops: CDR1 MDHEN, CDR2 SYDVKM. The sequence was collected from a woman aged 40 to 55 who had recovered from COVID-19. Sample: PBMCs or T cells enriched from blood (not recorded which). The chain links TRBV28 to TRBJ1-2; 7 nucleotides match TRBD1. Written as DNA, the CDR3 is TGTGCCAGCTCCAGGGACAGCAGTGGCTACACCTTC. Translating it yields CASSRDSSGYTF.